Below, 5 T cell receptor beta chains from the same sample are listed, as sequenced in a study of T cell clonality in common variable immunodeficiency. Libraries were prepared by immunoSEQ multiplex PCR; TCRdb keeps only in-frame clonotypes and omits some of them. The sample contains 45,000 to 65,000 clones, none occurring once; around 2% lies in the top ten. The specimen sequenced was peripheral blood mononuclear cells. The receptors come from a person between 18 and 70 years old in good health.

The CDR3 loop is CASSPNFGAGNTIYF. The DNA read from the CDR3 is TGTGCCAGCTCACCGAACTTCGGGGCTGGAAACACC. The chain combines TRBV18 with TRBJ1-3; D is ambiguous. With the read ending 3 residues before the CDR3 end, the germline J gene is used to fill in that end. Trimming removed 3 bases from V and 2 bases from J, with 11 bases in between. The CDR3 is 15 amino acids. The germline CDR1 and CDR2 sequences are KGHSH and LQKENI.

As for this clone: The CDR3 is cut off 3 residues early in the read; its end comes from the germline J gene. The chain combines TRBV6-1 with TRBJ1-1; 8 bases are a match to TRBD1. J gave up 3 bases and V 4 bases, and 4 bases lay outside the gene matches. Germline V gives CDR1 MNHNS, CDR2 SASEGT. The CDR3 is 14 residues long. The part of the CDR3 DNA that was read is TGTGCCAGCAGTGGCAGGGGGCGCGACACTGAA. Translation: CASSGRGRDTE. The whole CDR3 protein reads CASSGRGRDTEAFF.

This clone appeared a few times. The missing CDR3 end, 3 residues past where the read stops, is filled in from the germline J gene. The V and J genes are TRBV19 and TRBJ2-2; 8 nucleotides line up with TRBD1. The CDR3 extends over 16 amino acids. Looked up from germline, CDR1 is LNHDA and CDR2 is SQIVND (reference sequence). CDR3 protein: CASRAALDRVFSPLFF. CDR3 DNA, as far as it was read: TGTGCCAGTAGGGCTGCCCTGGACAGGGTATTCTCACCG.

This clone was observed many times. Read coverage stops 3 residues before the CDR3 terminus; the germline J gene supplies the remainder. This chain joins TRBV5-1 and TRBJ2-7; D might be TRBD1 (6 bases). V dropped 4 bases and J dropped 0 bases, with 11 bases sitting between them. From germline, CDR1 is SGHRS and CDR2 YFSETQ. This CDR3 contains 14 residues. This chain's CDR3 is CASSPDRSSYEQYF. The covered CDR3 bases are TGCGCCAGCAGCCCCGACAGGAGCTCCTACGAG. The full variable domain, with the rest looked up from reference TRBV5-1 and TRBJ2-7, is KAGVTQTPRYLIKTRGQQVTLSCSPISGHRSVSWYQQTPGQGLQFLFEYFSETQRNKGNFPGRFSGRQFSNSRSEMNVSTLELGDSALYLCASSPDRSSYEQYFGPGTRLTVT.

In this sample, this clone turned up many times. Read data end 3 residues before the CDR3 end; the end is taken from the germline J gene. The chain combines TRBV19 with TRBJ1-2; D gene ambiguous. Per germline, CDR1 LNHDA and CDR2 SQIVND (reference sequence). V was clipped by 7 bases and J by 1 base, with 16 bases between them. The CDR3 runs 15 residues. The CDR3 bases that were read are TGTGCCAGTACCAGGTCTAACGGTCATAACTATGGC. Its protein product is CASTRSNGHNYG. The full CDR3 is CASTRSNGHNYGYTF.